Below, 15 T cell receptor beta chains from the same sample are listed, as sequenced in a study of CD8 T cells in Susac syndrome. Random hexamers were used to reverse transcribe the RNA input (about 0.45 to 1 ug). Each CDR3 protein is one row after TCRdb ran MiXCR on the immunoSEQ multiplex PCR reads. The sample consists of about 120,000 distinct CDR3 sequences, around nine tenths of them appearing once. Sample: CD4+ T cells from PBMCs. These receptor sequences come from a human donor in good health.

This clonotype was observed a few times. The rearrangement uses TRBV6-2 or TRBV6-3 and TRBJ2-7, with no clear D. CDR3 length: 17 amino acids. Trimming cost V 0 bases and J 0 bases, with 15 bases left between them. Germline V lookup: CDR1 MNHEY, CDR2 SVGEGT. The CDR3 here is CASSYSSYEPGSYEQYF. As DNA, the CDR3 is TGTGCCAGCAGTTACTCGTCTTACGAGCCGGGCTCCTACGAGCAGTACTTC.

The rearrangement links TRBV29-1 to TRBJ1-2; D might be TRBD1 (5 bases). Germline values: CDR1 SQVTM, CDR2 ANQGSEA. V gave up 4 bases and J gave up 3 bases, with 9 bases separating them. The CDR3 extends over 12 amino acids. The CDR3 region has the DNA TGCAGCGTTGGTGACAGACACTATGGCTACACCTTC. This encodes CSVGDRHYGYTF.

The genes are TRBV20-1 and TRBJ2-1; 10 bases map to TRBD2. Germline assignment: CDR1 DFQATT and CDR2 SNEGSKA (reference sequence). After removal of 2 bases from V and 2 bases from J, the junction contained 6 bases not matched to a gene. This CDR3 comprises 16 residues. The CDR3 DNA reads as TGCAGTGCTAGACCTAGCGGGAGAGTAGCCTACAATGAGCAGTTCTTC. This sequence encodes CSARPSGRVAYNEQFF.

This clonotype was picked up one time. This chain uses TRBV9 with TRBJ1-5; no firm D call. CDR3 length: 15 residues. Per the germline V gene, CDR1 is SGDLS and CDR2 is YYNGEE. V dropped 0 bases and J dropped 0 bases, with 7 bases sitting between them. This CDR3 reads CASSVEGLSNQPQHF. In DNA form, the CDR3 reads TGTGCCAGCAGCGTAGAGGGCCTTAGCAATCAGCCCCAGCATTTT.

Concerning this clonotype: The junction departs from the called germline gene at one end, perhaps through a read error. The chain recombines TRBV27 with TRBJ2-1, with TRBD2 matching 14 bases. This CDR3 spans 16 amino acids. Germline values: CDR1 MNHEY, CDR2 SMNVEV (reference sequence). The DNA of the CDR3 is TGTGCCAGCAGTCGGACAGGGACTAGCGGGAGTAATGAGCAGTCCTTC. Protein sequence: CASSRTGTSGSNEQSF.

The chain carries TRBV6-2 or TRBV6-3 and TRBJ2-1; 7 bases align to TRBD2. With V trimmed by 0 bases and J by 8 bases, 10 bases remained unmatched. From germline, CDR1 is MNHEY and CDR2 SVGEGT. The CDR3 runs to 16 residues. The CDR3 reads CASSYSTVRLAHEQFF. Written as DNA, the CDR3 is TGTGCCAGCAGTTACTCGACGGTTAGACTAGCCCATGAGCAGTTCTTC.

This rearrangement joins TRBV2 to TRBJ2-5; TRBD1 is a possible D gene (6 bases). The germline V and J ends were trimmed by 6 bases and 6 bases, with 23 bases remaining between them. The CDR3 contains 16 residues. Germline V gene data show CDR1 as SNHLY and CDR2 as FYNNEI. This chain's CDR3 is CASSASRGTSVQTQYF. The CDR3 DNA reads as TGTGCCAGCAGCGCGTCCAGGGGCACTTCGGTACAGACCCAGTACTTC.

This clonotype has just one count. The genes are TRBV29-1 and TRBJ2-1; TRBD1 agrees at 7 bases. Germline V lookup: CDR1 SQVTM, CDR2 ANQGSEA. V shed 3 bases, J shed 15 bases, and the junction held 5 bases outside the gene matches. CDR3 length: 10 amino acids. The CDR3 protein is CSVEAGGRFF. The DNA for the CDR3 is TGCAGCGTTGAGGCAGGGGGAAGGTTCTTC.

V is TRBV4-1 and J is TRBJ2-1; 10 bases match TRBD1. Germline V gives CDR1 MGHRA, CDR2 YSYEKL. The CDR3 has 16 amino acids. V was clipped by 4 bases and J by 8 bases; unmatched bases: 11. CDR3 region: CASSRIPGQGFHEQFF. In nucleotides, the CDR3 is TGCGCCAGCAGCCGGATACCGGGACAGGGGTTCCATGAGCAGTTCTTC.

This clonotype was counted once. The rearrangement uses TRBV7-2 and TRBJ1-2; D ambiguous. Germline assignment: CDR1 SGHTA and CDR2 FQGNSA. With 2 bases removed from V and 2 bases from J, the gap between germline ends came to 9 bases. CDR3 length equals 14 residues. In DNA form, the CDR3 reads TGTGCCAGCAGCTTAACTAGCGCCAACTATGGCTACACCTTC. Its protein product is CASSLTSANYGYTF.

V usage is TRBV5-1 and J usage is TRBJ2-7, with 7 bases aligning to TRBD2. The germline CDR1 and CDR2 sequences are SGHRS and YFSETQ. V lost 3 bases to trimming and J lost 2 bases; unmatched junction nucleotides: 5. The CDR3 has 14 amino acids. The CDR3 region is CASSWASGTYEQYF. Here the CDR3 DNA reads TGCGCCAGCAGCTGGGCTAGCGGAACCTACGAGCAGTACTTC.

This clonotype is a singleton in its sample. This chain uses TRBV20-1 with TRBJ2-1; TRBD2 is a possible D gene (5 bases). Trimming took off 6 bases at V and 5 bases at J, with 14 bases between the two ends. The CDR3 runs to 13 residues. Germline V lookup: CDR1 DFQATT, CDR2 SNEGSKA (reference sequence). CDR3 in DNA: TGCAGTGCCTTCGACCTGCGGGACAATGAGCAGTTCTTC. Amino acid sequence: CSAFDLRDNEQFF.

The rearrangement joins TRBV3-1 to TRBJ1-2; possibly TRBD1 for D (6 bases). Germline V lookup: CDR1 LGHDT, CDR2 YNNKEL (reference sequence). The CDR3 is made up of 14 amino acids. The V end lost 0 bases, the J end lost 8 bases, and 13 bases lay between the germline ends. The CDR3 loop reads CASSQDWDGGGYTF. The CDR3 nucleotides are TGTGCCAGCAGCCAAGATTGGGACGGGGGCGGCTACACCTTC.

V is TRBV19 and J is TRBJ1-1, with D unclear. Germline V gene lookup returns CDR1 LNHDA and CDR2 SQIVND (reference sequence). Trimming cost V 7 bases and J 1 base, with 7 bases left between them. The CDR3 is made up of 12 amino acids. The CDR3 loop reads CASNTGNTEAFF. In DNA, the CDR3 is TGTGCCAGTAACACGGGGAACACTGAAGCTTTCTTT. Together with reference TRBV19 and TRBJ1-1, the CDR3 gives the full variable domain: DGGITQSPKYLFRKEGQNVTLSCEQNLNHDAMYWYRQDPGQGLRLIYYSQIVNDFQKGDIAEGYSVSREKKESFPLTVTSAQKNPTAFYLCASNTGNTEAFFGQGTRLTVV.

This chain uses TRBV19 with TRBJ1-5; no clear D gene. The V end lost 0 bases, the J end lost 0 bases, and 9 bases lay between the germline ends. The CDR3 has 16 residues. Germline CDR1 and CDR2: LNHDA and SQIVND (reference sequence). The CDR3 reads CASSIEPGYSNQPQHF. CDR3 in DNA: TGTGCCAGTAGTATAGAGCCGGGGTATAGCAATCAGCCCCAGCATTTT.